The sequence of this T cell receptor beta chain was determined in a study of cytomegalovirus exposure and HLA in healthy donors (TCRdb year 2017). For the wider study: An earlier analysis of 587 of the donors reported 276 Gb of sequence data and 117 million unique TCR beta sequences obtained from about 200 million T cells. An early release that covered approximately 600 HLA-typed donors contained about 300 gigabases of sequencing data and tens of millions of unique TCR sequences. All discovery cohort repertoires had been generated on a single sequencing platform. An earlier analysis of more than 450 of the donors used high-throughput TCR beta sequencing to judge whether each TCR beta V gene segment behaved as functional or pseudogenic. To predict cytomegalovirus infection status, the study brought together high-throughput TCR immunosequencing, statistical association of individual TCRs with disease status, and machine learning. In a later analysis, previously published TCR beta repertoires from roughly 710 donors were re-analyzed and high-resolution HLA genotyping was added so that TCR occurrence patterns could be studied. The study aimed to test whether cataloging public T cell receptors could reveal signatures of past pathogen exposure. The later analysis used no new phenotypic data to find candidate immune exposures, relying instead on TCR beta sequences and their occurrence across donors. The T cell repertoires of 666 subjects were profiled by immunosequencing and related to cytomegalovirus serostatus. A later genetic analysis took genome-wide SNP genotypes for about 65% of the 666 donors and used that subset as a discovery cohort. Along with the approximately 620-subject first cohort, a separate validation cohort of approximately 110 different subjects was used. Donor age, sex, ethnicity and CMV serostatus were collected together with the repertoire data. HLA typing covered class I and class II loci at four-digit resolution. Five DR-DQ haplotypes were handled as single units for association and clustering because linkage in the cohort was strong. The number of typed donors differed by locus: roughly 620-630 for A, B, C, DRB1 and DQB1; 500 to 550 for DQA1; roughly 600 for DPA1; and around 490 for DPB1. Of the approximately 400 genotyped donors, about 84% fell in the genetic ancestry cluster associated with self-reported Caucasian donors. Across 300 to 400 genotyped donors of the cohort, an average of about 250,000 unique TCR beta nucleotide sequences per donor were sequenced, and roughly 17% of those sequences were non-productive.

In regard to this clone: Its antigen has not been determined. No base quality information exists; no much larger clone differs at one position.

CDR1 and CDR2, looked up from the germline V gene (reference sequence), are SGHKS and YYEKEE. Measured from the cysteine to the phenylalanine, the CDR3 is 13 residues long. Only the CDR3 DNA is retained, 39 bases long and in frame from the first base. At the junction V is shortened by 6 bases and J by 1 base, with 11 bases in between. The cohort consisted of 666 healthy bone marrow donors. At the time of sampling, every cohort member was nominally healthy, though immune exposures that went unrecorded were likely present. The donor was CMV seropositive and was included in the group of some 290 seropositive cohort members. A peripheral blood sample was provided by each donor, and peripheral blood mononuclear cells were used for TCR beta sequencing. Genomic DNA extraction from the blood cell samples was performed with the Qiagen DNeasy Blood Extraction Kit. Library prep was done by the immunoSEQ multiplex PCR assay. A mixture of 60 forward primers for TCR Vbeta segments and 13 reverse primers for TCR Jbeta segments was used in the multiplex PCR. Amplification of the CDR3 region of rearranged TCR beta genes was performed with a multiplex PCR assay on genomic DNA. Amplified TCR beta libraries were sequenced as 87-base-pair reads on the Illumina HiSeq System. The authors processed their data as follows. A later analysis tallied about 77 million unique TCR beta chains across the 700 or so repertoires, and around 9.9 million of those chains were shared by two or more donors. To remove PCR and sequencing errors, raw reads were error-corrected and collapsed into unique sequences using a nearest-neighbor algorithm that merged closely related sequences. V, D and J gene segments were assigned by aligning CDR3 sequences to IMGT reference sequences. For a sequence to be retained, a match of at least six nucleotides to both a V gene segment and a J gene segment was required. A rearrangement was called productive if the CDR3 had no stop codons and remained in frame with V and J, and every other rearrangement was called non-productive. CDR3 was defined by IMGT convention, running from the second conserved V-encoded cysteine to the conserved J-encoded phenylalanine. In an earlier analysis of around 640 of the donors, sequences lacking an unambiguous match to a single V gene segment were excluded. An earlier analysis of some 610 of the donors called V segments functional above 56.7% productive rearrangements and segregating when the between-donor standard deviation exceeded 5%. A statistical classification framework was built for diagnosing cytomegalovirus status from the catalog of TCR beta chain sequences. In a later analysis, V and J genes were assigned by comparing TCR nucleotide sequences against IMGT/GENE-DB human TR gene sequences. The TCRdist pipeline was used in a later analysis to assign CDR3 sequences and most-parsimonious VDJ recombination scenarios. In a later analysis, each TCR beta chain was defined by its CDR3 amino acid sequence together with its V-gene family, and reads without a unique V-gene family were excluded. A later analysis removed 600 or so highly shared, low-generation-probability nucleotide sequences to deal with suspected cross-contamination and a sequencing artifact. A later analysis calculated a clonal expansion index for each public chain from normalized within-repertoire ranks of inferred template counts. A later analysis computed generation probabilities with a VDJ recombination model fitted to out-of-frame rearrangements, and checked the results against IGoR. Hypergeometric tests were used in a later analysis to score TCR-TCR, TCR-HLA and TCR-CMV co-occurrence, with a repertoire-size bias correction applied to the TCR pairs. In a later analysis, false discovery rates were estimated by permuting HLA or CMV assignments 20 times. In a later analysis, co-occurring TCRs were grouped using DBSCAN, and TCRdist sequence similarity was added for clustering within HLA-allele-positive subsets. Repertoires with fewer than 30,000 or more than 120,000 public chains were left out of co-occurrence clustering, as were a handful of repertoires with anomalous nucleotide sharing. Held by TCRdb, this immuneACCESS table contains in-frame sequences only and omits some clones. Under half of the omission traces to an unresolved V gene where checked; the cause of the rest is unknown. For V, J and clone size, that table is used; D and trimming come from the DNA. The sample profile shows about 160,000 clones; about 75% of them were found once. Approximately 0.89% of the sample is in the top ten clones.

Broad study findings and their caveats: The authors suggested that the approach could potentially be generalized to other disease states and immunological phenotypes. A later analysis found that most CMV-associated TCR beta chains appeared HLA-restricted, with HLA associations seemingly driven largely by CMV exposure. A further reported finding was that TCR beta sequences accurately predicted the HLA-A and HLA-B alleles for most subjects in the first cohort. For the cohort, immune exposure information was limited to CMV serostatus. This cohort had only TCR beta chains sequenced, and the lack of alpha or paired-chain data limited which features could be detected. According to a later analysis, parvovirus B19, influenza, CMV and Epstein-Barr virus appeared linked to several top co-occurrence clusters. Three of the identified cytomegalovirus-associated TCR beta chains were confirmed in vitro to be specific for cytomegalovirus antigens. In an earlier analysis of over 550 of the donors, most TCR beta V segments were observed in productive rearrangements about 90% or about 30% of the time, broadly matching IMGT annotations. Most TCR sequences were seen in very few donors, while some public TCRs were found in many individuals. Sequencing depth was assumed to be roughly uniform across donors in the presence/absence analyses, though that assumption may not hold. In the study, about 150 TCR beta chains were listed as associated with cytomegalovirus. The 87-base-pair reads could not distinguish some IMGT-functional V segments, including TRBV6-2 and TRBV6-3, so those segments were excluded. In a later analysis, HLA-associated TCR beta chains showed more clonal expansion and lower generation probabilities than non-associated chains that were equally common. Linkage disequilibrium might explain the correlated functional status among segregating V segments, but an unknown experimental factor could not be ruled out. A later genetic analysis reported fewer N-insertions in productive TCRs among donors in an Asian-associated ancestry cluster than the roughly 620-donor mean. Because HLA typing was unavailable for some donors at each locus, only the typed subset was used in association tests. In both the original and validation cohorts, the classifier was reported to diagnose cytomegalovirus status with high specificity and sensitivity. Because counts were too low, seventeen rarely observed V segments, including chromosome 9 orphons, were excluded from the earlier analysis of about 500 of the donors. A later analysis associated about 17,000 TCR beta sequences with specific HLA alleles at a false discovery rate of 0.05. Strong co-occurrence of HLA alleles, especially DR and DQ, made assigning TCR associations to individual alleles difficult. An association between a missense DCLRE1C variant and V-gene and J-gene trimming of TCR beta chains was found in a later genetic analysis and replicated in an independent cohort. According to a later analysis, TCR association rates differed among HLA loci, with DRB1 alleles showing the most associated TCRs and HLA-C alleles showing the fewest. A cluster of highly shared sequence variants was judged likely to be a technical artifact of the sequencing pipeline.

The chain is encoded by TRBV5-5 joined to TRBJ2-7; D gene: possibly TRBD1, on 5 matching bases. This receptor was identified in a woman aged 45-65 years in good health and CMV-seropositive. Material for sequencing was PBMCs. CDR3 sequence: CASKKTESYEQYF. The sequenced DNA is TGTGCCAGCAAAAAGACAGAGTCCTACGAGCAGTACTTC.